This passage covers 20 T cell receptor beta chains from one sample sequenced in a study of T cell responses to AZD1222 COVID-19 vaccine. Clones were read by immunoSEQ multiplex PCR, and TCRdb kept only the in-frame ones, dropping some. The sample carries some 150,000 clones, more than 85% recorded once. Sample: peripheral blood, taken on day 0 of AZD1222 vaccination. All receptors come from an adult in good health.

This chain uses TRBV6-2 or TRBV6-3 with TRBJ1-5, with 11 positions matching TRBD1. Germline-derived CDR1 and CDR2 are MNHEY and SVGEGT. The CDR3 has 16 amino acids. V dropped 6 bases and J dropped 7; count of bases not matched to a gene: 11. The chain's CDR3 is CASSEWGQGVWQPQHF. CDR3 nucleotide sequence: TGTGCCAGCAGCGAGTGGGGACAGGGGGTTTGGCAGCCCCAGCATTTT.

The chain carries TRBV6-2 or TRBV6-3 and TRBJ2-5; a weak D match, TRBD1 (6 bases). V dropped 6 bases and J dropped 1 base, with 15 bases sitting between them. CDR1 is MNHEY and CDR2 is SVGEGT in the germline V gene. The CDR3 contains 15 residues. The CDR3 sequence: CASSPRGGFQETQYF. CDR3 coding DNA: TGTGCCAGCAGCCCCCGTGGGGGCTTCCAAGAGACCCAGTACTTC.

The chain combines TRBV18 with TRBJ1-2, with 8 nucleotides matching TRBD1. The CDR3 consists of 17 residues. V trimming: 6 bases; J trimming: 6 bases; junction bases outside the gene matches: 18. CDR1 KGHSH and CDR2 LQKENI come from the germline V gene. CDR3 nucleotide sequence: TGTGCCAGCTCCCTCTCGCCTAGTGGACAGGGTGTTCATGGCTACACCTTC. Residues: CASSLSPSGQGVHGYTF.

V gene TRBV7-9 combines with J gene TRBJ1-2; no definite D call. CDR1 and CDR2 (germline): SEHNR, FQNEAQ (reference sequence). This CDR3 comprises 12 residues. Trimming cost V 5 bases and J 2 bases, with 6 bases left between them. Here the CDR3 DNA reads TGTGCCAGCAGCCTTGGGAACTATGGCTACACCTTC. Residues: CASSLGNYGYTF.

The chain uses TRBV19 and TRBJ2-2; D is ambiguous. Trimming removed 1 base from V and 6 bases from J, with 6 bases in between. The CDR3 contains 13 residues. The germline gives CDR1 LNHDA, CDR2 SQIVND (reference sequence). The CDR3, as DNA: TGTGCCAGTAGTATAGTTGGGGCCGGGGAGCTGTTTTTT. It translates to CASSIVGAGELFF. The full variable domain, rest sourced from reference TRBV19 and TRBJ2-2, is DGGITQSPKYLFRKEGQNVTLSCEQNLNHDAMYWYRQDPGQGLRLIYYSQIVNDFQKGDIAEGYSVSREKKESFPLTVTSAQKNPTAFYLCASSIVGAGELFFGEGSRLTVL.

J is TRBJ1-6 and V is TRBV19; 8 nucleotides align to TRBD1. J lost 7 bases, V lost 3 bases, and 8 bases had no gene match. Germline values: CDR1 LNHDA, CDR2 SQIVND (reference sequence). The CDR3 contains 16 residues. The CDR3 sequence: CASSILAGGGNSPLHF. The DNA of the CDR3 is TGTGCCAGTAGTATTCTCGCAGGGGGCGGGAATTCACCCCTCCACTTT.

This clone is a singleton in its sample. V is TRBV10-2 and J is TRBJ2-2; the match to TRBD1 covers 8 bases. The CDR3 sequence is 14 residues long. After removal of 10 bases from V and 2 bases from J, the junction contained 6 bases not matched to a gene. Per the germline V gene, CDR1 is WSHSY and CDR2 is SAAADI. CDR3 protein: CATPGTGNTGELFF. CDR3 DNA: TGCGCCACCCCCGGGACAGGAAACACCGGGGAGCTGTTTTTT.

The chain recombines TRBV7-5 with TRBJ1-5. TRBV7-5 is flagged as a pseudogene. The CDR3 runs to 16 residues. CDR3 sequence reads: CARSSRGGDSNQPQHF. The CDR3 DNA reads TGTGCCAGAAGCTCCAGGGGAGGCGATAGCAATCAGCCCCAGCATTTT.

V is TRBV27 and J is TRBJ2-1; D is possibly TRBD2 (5 bases). From germline, CDR1 is MNHEY and CDR2 SMNVEV (reference sequence). V was trimmed by 4 bases and J by 3 bases, leaving 10 bases between them. The CDR3 has 14 amino acids. The CDR3 loop is CASSSGLSYNEQFF. For the CDR3, the DNA is TGTGCCAGCAGTTCCGGACTCAGCTACAATGAGCAGTTCTTC.

This clone was seen repeatedly, ten times or more. This chain joins TRBV11-2 and TRBJ1-2; a possible D gene is TRBD1 (5 bases). CDR3 length: 12 amino acids. CDR1 is SGHAT and CDR2 is FQNNGV in the germline V gene. V was cut by 5 bases and J by 2 bases, with 6 bases left in between. CDR3 in amino acids: CASSQGNYGYTF. The CDR3 nucleotides are TGTGCCAGCAGCCAGGGAAACTATGGCTACACCTTC. The complete variable domain, with remaining parts taken from reference TRBV11-2 and TRBJ1-2, reads EAGVAQSPRYKIIEKRQSVAFWCNPISGHATLYWYQQILGQGPKLLIQFQNNGVVDDSQLPKDRFSAERLKGVDSTLKIQPAKLEDSAVYLCASSQGNYGYTFGSGTRLTVV.

The V and J genes are TRBV9 and TRBJ1-1; tentatively, D is TRBD1 (6 bases). The CDR3 is 15 amino acids. The germline V gene has CDR1 SGDLS and CDR2 YYNGEE. The V end lost 4 bases, the J end lost 5 bases, and 18 bases lay between the germline ends. The CDR3 nucleotides read TGTGCCAGCAGCCCCGGTAGGGGGGGAGGAACTGAAGCTTTCTTT. It encodes CASSPGRGGGTEAFF.

The chain couples TRBV4-1 to TRBJ2-5; TRBD2 agrees at 15 bases. V lost 2 bases, J lost 4 bases, and 5 bases stayed unmatched. The V gene's germline CDR1 is MGHRA and CDR2 YSYEKL. CDR3 length: 17 amino acids. The CDR3 spells CASSQRTSGGAGETQYF. The CDR3 nucleotides are TGCGCCAGCAGCCAAAGGACTAGCGGGGGGGCCGGAGAGACCCAGTACTTC.

The chain employs TRBV7-8 and TRBJ1-5, with 8 bases matching TRBD1. The V gene end was trimmed by 2 bases and the J gene end by 5 bases; junction bases not matched to a gene: 11. Germline assignment: CDR1 SGHVS and CDR2 FQNEAQ. The CDR3 is made up of 17 amino acids. DNA of the CDR3: TGTGCCAGCAGCTTAACCGCAGGGGGCTGGGGCTATCAGCCCCAGCATTTT. It codes for CASSLTAGGWGYQPQHF. Full variable domain (remainder filled in from reference TRBV7-8 and TRBJ1-5): GAGVSQSPRYKVAKRGQDVALRCDPISGHVSLFWYQQALGQGPEFLTYFQNEAQLDKSGLPSDRFFAERPEGSVSTLKIQRTQQEDSAVYLCASSLTAGGWGYQPQHFGDGTRLSIL.

The rearrangement joins TRBV29-1 to TRBJ1-2; 7 bases are shared with TRBD1. V dropped 4 bases and J dropped 7; count of bases not matched to a gene: 9. CDR1 is SQVTM and CDR2 is ANQGSEA in the germline V gene. The CDR3 covers 13 residues. CDR3 protein: CSVGQGGDGGYTF. The CDR3 nucleotides are TGCAGCGTTGGACAGGGTGGCGATGGTGGCTACACCTTC. The full variable domain, with the rest looked up from reference TRBV29-1 and TRBJ1-2, is SAVISQKPSRDICQRGTSLTIQCQVDSQVTMMFWYRQQPGQSLTLIATANQGSEATYESGFVIDKFPISRPNLTFSTLTVSNMSPEDSSIYLCSVGQGGDGGYTFGSGTRLTVV.

The J gene is TRBJ2-3, the V gene TRBV4-2, with 8 bases that match TRBD1. The ends lost 2 bases at V and 2 bases at J; junction bases unmatched: 15. Per germline, CDR1 LGHNA and CDR2 YNFKEQ. The CDR3 has 19 residues. The CDR3 region has the DNA TGTGCCAGCAGCCAAACACCGGGACAGGCATCCTCTAACACAGATACGCAGTATTTT. Protein sequence: CASSQTPGQASSNTDTQYF.

The chain employs TRBV19 and TRBJ2-2; D is uncertain. This CDR3 is built from 13 residues. Between the trimmed V and J ends, which lost 3 bases and 7 bases, there was a span of 9 bases. Germline V gene sequence: CDR1 LNHDA, CDR2 SQIVND (reference sequence). In DNA form, the CDR3 reads TGTGCCAGTAGTATTTTCCCCGGCGGGGAGCTGTTTTTT. This codes for CASSIFPGGELFF.

This clone was seen only once. The CDR3 loop is CASTRGGSSYEQYF. In nucleotides, the CDR3 is TGTGCCAGCACCAGGGGGGGTTCATCCTACGAGCAGTACTTC. The V call is TRBV7-2, the J call TRBJ2-7, with D possibly called TRBD1 or TRBD2 (7 bases each). V lost 7 bases and J lost 1, with 14 bases in between. The germline CDR1 and CDR2 sequences are SGHTA and FQGNSA. This CDR3 spans 14 amino acids.

This sequence joins TRBV9 and TRBJ2-2; perhaps TRBD2 as D (5 bases). Trimming pared 2 bases from V and 0 bases from J, leaving 17 bases between. The germline CDR1 and CDR2 sequences are SGDLS and YYNGEE. The CDR3 contains 18 residues. The CDR3 reads CASSVPRGPAANTGELFF. The CDR3 nucleotides read TGTGCCAGCAGCGTTCCTAGAGGGCCCGCGGCGAACACCGGGGAGCTGTTTTTT.

The chain combines TRBV2 with TRBJ1-1; 8 bases are a match to TRBD1. V gave up 10 bases and J gave up 7 bases; unmatched junction bases: 5. Germline V gene lookup returns CDR1 SNHLY and CDR2 FYNNEI. The CDR3 consists of 11 residues. CDR3 nucleotides: TGTGCCAACGGACAGGGTGGTGAAGCTTTCTTT. It yields the protein CANGQGGEAFF.

This rearrangement joins TRBV9 to TRBJ2-3; D unresolved. V dropped 1 base and J dropped 3 bases, with 9 bases sitting between them. CDR1 SGDLS and CDR2 YYNGEE come from the germline V gene. The CDR3 has 14 amino acids. CDR3 bases: TGTGCCAGCAGCGTACACGTTACGACAGATACGCAGTATTTT. Translating it yields CASSVHVTTDTQYF. Together with reference TRBV9 and TRBJ2-3, the CDR3 gives the full variable domain: DSGVTQTPKHLITATGQRVTLRCSPRSGDLSVYWYQQSLDQGLQFLIQYYNGEERAKGNILERFSAQQFPDLHSELNLSSLELGDSALYFCASSVHVTTDTQYFGPGTRLTVL.